The 18 T cell receptor beta chains below come from one sample, sequenced in a study of cytomegalovirus exposure and HLA in healthy donors. Primers included in the PCR were 60 Vbeta and 13 Jbeta primers. Profiled with immunoSEQ multiplex PCR; TCRdb holds only in-frame clones, not every one. Of 130,000 or so clones in the sample, approximately 87% were seen once. The sample comprised PBMCs. All receptors derive from a woman aged 25 to 39 in good health and CMV-seronegative.

V gene TRBV5-4 combines with J gene TRBJ1-6; D might be TRBD1 (5 bases). The CDR3 totals 15 residues. V shed 5 bases and J shed 10 bases, with 19 bases lying between them. The germline V gene encodes CDR1 SGHNT and CDR2 YYREEE (reference sequence). The CDR3 spells CASRGGTHPNSPLHF. CDR3 nucleotide sequence: TGTGCCAGCAGGGGGGGAACGCACCCCAACTCACCCCTCCACTTT.

The chain combines TRBV9 with TRBJ2-3; 8 bases align to TRBD1. Unmatched junction bases numbered 9, after V lost 4 bases and J lost 2 bases. Germline V gives CDR1 SGDLS, CDR2 YYNGEE. The CDR3 extends over 16 amino acids. CDR3 region: CASSLRGDRNTDTQYF. The CDR3, as DNA: TGTGCCAGCAGCTTAAGGGGGGACAGGAACACAGATACGCAGTATTTT.

This chain joins TRBV20-1 and TRBJ2-1; D is ambiguous. Germline CDR1 reads DFQATT; CDR2 reads SNEGSKA (reference sequence). V lost 6 bases, J lost 4 bases, and 7 bases lay in between. CDR3 length: 11 amino acids. The chain's CDR3 is CSAPSYNEQFF. The DNA for the CDR3 is TGCAGTGCCCCGAGTTACAATGAGCAGTTCTTC.

CDR3: CASNTLRDIQYF. The CDR3 nucleotides read TGTGCCAGCAATACCCTCAGGGACATTCAGTACTTC. The chain joins TRBV28 to TRBJ2-4, with a weak D call TRBD1 (5 bases). The ends were cut back, 7 bases at V and 8 bases at J, with 12 bases in the middle. The CDR3 runs 12 residues. Germline V gene lookup returns CDR1 MDHEN and CDR2 SYDVKM.

The chain couples TRBV6-1 to TRBJ1-2; 7 nucleotides match TRBD1. CDR1 and CDR2 from the germline V gene are MNHNS and SASEGT. CDR3 length equals 14 residues. Trimming cost V 7 bases and J 4 bases; bases outside gene matches: 9. The CDR3 DNA is TGTGCCAGCAAAGTGACAGGGTCAGTCTATGGCTACACCTTC. This codes for CASKVTGSVYGYTF.

This chain joins TRBV28 and TRBJ2-2, with D possibly being TRBD2 (6 bases). The CDR3 totals 15 residues. Germline assignment: CDR1 MDHEN and CDR2 SYDVKM. Trimming removed 6 bases at V and 1 base at J, with 12 bases between. The CDR3 nucleotides are TGTGCCAGCAGCCCCGGAGGGGAGAACACCGGGGAGCTGTTTTTT. It is translated as CASSPGGENTGELFF. Full variable domain (missing parts from reference TRBV28 and TRBJ2-2): DVKVTQSSRYLVKRTGEKVFLECVQDMDHENMFWYRQDPGLGLRLIYFSYDVKMKEKGDIPEGYSVSREKKERFSLILESASTNQTSMYLCASSPGGENTGELFFGEGSRLTVL.

This clone has a handful of counts. The chain recombines TRBV10-3 with TRBJ2-7; D possibly corresponds to TRBD1 (6 bases). V was clipped by 8 bases and J by 1 base, with 15 bases between them. CDR1 is ENHRY and CDR2 is SYGVKD in the germline V gene. This CDR3 is built from 14 residues. CDR3 region: CAIGTTQGSYEQYF. The CDR3 DNA reads as TGTGCCATCGGCACAACACAGGGATCCTACGAGCAGTACTTC.

This rearrangement joins TRBV13 to TRBJ1-2; D gene ambiguous. Trimming left V 0 bases short and J 3 bases short, with 5 bases between. There are 13 residues in the CDR3. The germline gives CDR1 PRHDT, CDR2 FYEKMQ (reference sequence). The CDR3 bases are TGTGCCAGCAGCTTAGGGGGAGACTATGGCTACACCTTC. Protein product: CASSLGGDYGYTF.

This sequence joins TRBV19 and TRBJ2-1; 8 bases line up with TRBD2. The junction had 4 bases not matched to a gene; V was cut back by 1 base and J by 8 bases. Germline-derived CDR1 and CDR2 are LNHDA and SQIVND (reference sequence). CDR3 length: 14 residues. The CDR3 reads CASSIGLAIHEQFF. The CDR3 nucleotides are TGTGCCAGTAGTATAGGACTAGCGATTCATGAGCAGTTCTTC.

This rearrangement joins TRBV6-5 to TRBJ2-5; 7 nucleotides line up with TRBD2. The CDR3 is 14 amino acids. Losses at the gene ends were 7 bases for V and 5 bases for J; bases not matched to a gene: 10. Looked up from germline, CDR1 is MNHEY and CDR2 is SVGAGI. The CDR3 DNA reads TGTGCCAGCACCCGACTAGCCGGGGGGGAGACCCAGTACTTC. It translates to CASTRLAGGETQYF.

The chain has TRBV5-4 and TRBJ2-5; D gene unclear. The J call is uncertain, as TRBJ2-7 better fits the DNA end. CDR3 size: 15 residues. Germline assignment: CDR1 SGHNT and CDR2 YYREEE (reference sequence). CDR3 DNA sequence: TGTGCCAGCAGCTTGGCTCCCGCTAGCTCCTACGAGCAGTACTTC. It codes for CASSLAPASSYEQYF.

The chain uses TRBV7-9 and TRBJ2-1; 11 bases agree with TRBD2. Trimming removed 4 bases from V and 7 bases from J; junction bases left unmatched: 9. This CDR3 region has 16 residues. CDR1 and CDR2 from the germline V gene are SEHNR and FQNEAQ (reference sequence). The CDR3 DNA reads as TGTGCCAGCAGCTACCTACTAGCGGGAGATCAAAATGAGCAGTTCTTC. Translated, it gives CASSYLLAGDQNEQFF.

The rearrangement uses TRBV10-3 and TRBJ1-3, with TRBD1 identical over 9 bases. The germline gives CDR1 ENHRY, CDR2 SYGVKD. V lost 7 bases and J lost 2; bases outside the gene matches: 6. The CDR3 loop spans 15 amino acids. In DNA, the CDR3 is TGTGCCATCACAGATCGGACAGGGGCTGGAAACACCATATATTTT. This codes for CAITDRTGAGNTIYF.

This clone was seen just once. The chain recombines TRBV13 with TRBJ2-5, with TRBD1 matching 9 bases. Germline CDR1 reads PRHDT; CDR2 reads FYEKMQ (reference sequence). J lost 4 bases, V lost 1 base, and 10 bases had no gene match. CDR3 length: 17 amino acids. As DNA, the CDR3 is TGTGCCAGCAGCTTAGATTCCCCACAGGGGGCAATAGAGACCCAGTACTTC. It specifies CASSLDSPQGAIETQYF.

CDR3: CASSPGTGIYEQYF. The CDR3 nucleotides are TGTGCCAGCAGCCCAGGGACAGGGATATACGAGCAGTACTTC. The rearrangement links TRBV27 to TRBJ2-7; 9 bases line up with TRBD1. This CDR3 comprises 14 residues. Looked up from germline, CDR1 is MNHEY and CDR2 is SMNVEV (reference sequence). The trim removed 6 bases at V and 4 bases at J, leaving 7 bases unmatched.

The rearrangement uses TRBV28 and TRBJ2-7; D is unclear. This CDR3 has 11 amino acids. CDR1 and CDR2 (germline): MDHEN, SYDVKM. Trimming took off 4 bases at V and 3 bases at J, with 4 bases between the two ends. The CDR3 here is CASSSYYEQYF. The CDR3 DNA follows: TGTGCCAGCAGTTCCTACTACGAGCAGTACTTC.

This chain uses TRBV30 with TRBJ1-1; a weak D match, TRBD1 (6 bases). Trimming cost V 8 bases and J 1 base, with 17 bases left between them. The CDR3 is 14 amino acids. Germline CDR1 and CDR2: GTSNPN and SVGIG (reference sequence). CDR3 in amino acids: CAGMGQGPNTEAFF. The CDR3 DNA follows: TGTGCCGGAATGGGGCAGGGGCCGAACACTGAAGCTTTCTTT.

The CDR3 protein is CASSITGPLAGNTEAFF. The CDR3 region has the DNA TGTGCCAGTAGTATAACAGGGCCCCTGGCGGGGAACACTGAAGCTTTCTTT. The chain employs TRBV19 and TRBJ1-1; D may be TRBD1 (6 bases). CDR3 size: 17 residues. Germline V gene lookup returns CDR1 LNHDA and CDR2 SQIVND (reference sequence). Trimming took off 2 bases at V and 1 base at J, with 17 bases between the two ends.